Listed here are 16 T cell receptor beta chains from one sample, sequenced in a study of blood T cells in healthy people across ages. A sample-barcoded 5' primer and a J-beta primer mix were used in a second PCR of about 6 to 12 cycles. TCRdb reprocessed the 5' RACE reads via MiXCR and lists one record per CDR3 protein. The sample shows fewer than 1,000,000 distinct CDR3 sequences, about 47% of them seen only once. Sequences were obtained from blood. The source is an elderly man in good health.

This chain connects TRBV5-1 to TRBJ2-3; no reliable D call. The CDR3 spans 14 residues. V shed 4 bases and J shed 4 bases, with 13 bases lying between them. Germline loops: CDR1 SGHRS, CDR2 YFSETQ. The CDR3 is CASSPDPGSDTQYF. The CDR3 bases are TGCGCCAGCAGCCCGGATCCTGGGTCAGATACGCAGTATTTT.

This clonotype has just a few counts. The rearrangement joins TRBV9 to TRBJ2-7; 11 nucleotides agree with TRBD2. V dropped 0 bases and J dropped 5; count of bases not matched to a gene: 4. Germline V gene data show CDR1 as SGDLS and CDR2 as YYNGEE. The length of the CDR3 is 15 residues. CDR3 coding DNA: TGTGCCAGCAGCGTAGGGCTAGCGGGAGGTGACGAGCAGTACTTC. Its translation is CASSVGLAGGDEQYF.

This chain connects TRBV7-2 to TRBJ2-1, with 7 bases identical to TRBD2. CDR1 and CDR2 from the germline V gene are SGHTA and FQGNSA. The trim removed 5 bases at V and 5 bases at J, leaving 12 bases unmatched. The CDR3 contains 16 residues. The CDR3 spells CASSNRAASGNNEQFF. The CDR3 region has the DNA TGTGCCAGCAGCAATCGGGCGGCTAGCGGAAACAATGAGCAGTTCTTC.

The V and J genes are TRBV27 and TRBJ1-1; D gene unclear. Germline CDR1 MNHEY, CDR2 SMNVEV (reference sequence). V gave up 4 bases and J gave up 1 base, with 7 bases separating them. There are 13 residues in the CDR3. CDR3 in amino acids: CASSSFRNTEAFF. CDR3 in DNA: TGTGCCAGCAGTTCATTCAGGAACACTGAAGCTTTCTTT.

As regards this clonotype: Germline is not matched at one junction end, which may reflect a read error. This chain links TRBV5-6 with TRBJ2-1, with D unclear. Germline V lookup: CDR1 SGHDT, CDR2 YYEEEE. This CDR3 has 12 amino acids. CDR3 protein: CASSYRRNEQFF. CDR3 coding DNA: TGTGCCAGTAGCTACCGGCGGAATGAGCAGTTCTTC. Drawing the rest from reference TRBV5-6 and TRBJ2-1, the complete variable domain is DAGVTQSPTHLIKTRGQQVTLRCSPKSGHDTVSWYQQALGQGPQFIFQYYEEEERQRGNFPDRFSGHQFPNYSSELNVNALLLGDSALYLCASSYRRNEQFFGPGTRLTVL.

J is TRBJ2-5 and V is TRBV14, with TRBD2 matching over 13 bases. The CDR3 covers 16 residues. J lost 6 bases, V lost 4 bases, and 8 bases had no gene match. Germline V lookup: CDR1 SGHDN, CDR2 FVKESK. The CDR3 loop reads CASSPRGLAGDKTQYF. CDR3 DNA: TGTGCCAGCAGCCCCCGCGGACTAGCGGGAGACAAGACCCAGTACTTC.

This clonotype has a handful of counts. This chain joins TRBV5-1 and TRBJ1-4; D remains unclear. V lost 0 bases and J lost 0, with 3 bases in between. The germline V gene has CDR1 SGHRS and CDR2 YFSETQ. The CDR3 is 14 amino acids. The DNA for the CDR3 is TGCGCCAGCAGCTTGGCTGCAACTAATGAAAAACTGTTTTTT. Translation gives CASSLAATNEKLFF. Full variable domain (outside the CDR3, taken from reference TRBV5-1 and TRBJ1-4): KAGVTQTPRYLIKTRGQQVTLSCSPISGHRSVSWYQQTPGQGLQFLFEYFSETQRNKGNFPGRFSGRQFSNSRSEMNVSTLELGDSALYLCASSLAATNEKLFFGSGTQLSVL.

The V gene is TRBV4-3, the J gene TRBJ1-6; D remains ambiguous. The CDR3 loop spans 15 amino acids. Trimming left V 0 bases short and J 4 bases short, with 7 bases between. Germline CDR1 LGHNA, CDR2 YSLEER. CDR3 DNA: TGCGCCAGCAGCCAAGATAAAGGGTATAATTCACCCCTCCACTTT. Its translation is CASSQDKGYNSPLHF.

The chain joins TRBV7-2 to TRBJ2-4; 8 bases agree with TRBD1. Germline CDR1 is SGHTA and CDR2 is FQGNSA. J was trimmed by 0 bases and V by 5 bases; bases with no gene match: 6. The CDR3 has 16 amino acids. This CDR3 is CASSPPGQGAKNIQYF. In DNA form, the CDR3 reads TGTGCCAGCAGCCCGCCCGGACAGGGAGCCAAAAACATTCAGTACTTC.

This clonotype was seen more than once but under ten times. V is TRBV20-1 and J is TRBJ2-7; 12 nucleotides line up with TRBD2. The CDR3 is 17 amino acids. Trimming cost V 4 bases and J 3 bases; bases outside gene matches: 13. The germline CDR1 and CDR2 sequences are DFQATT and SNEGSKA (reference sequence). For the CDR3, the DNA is TGCAGTGCTACAACCCCTGGACTAGCGGGAAAAATCTACGAGCAGTACTTC. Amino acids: CSATTPGLAGKIYEQYF.

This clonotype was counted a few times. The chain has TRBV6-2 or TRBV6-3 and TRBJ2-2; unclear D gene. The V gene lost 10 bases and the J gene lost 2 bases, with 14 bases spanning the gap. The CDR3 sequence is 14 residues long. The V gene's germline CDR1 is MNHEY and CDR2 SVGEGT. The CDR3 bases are TGTGCCACCAGGATTGGCAGAAACACCGGGGAGCTGTTTTTT. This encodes CATRIGRNTGELFF.

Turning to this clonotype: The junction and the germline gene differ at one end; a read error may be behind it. The CDR3 coding sequence is TGTGCCAGCAGGAGACAGGATAATCAGCCCCAGCTTTTT. This sequence encodes CASRRQDNQPQLF. This chain uses TRBV6-2 or TRBV6-3 with TRBJ1-5, with D maybe TRBD1 (6 bases). The CDR3 runs 13 residues. CDR1 and CDR2 (germline): MNHEY, SVGEGT.

CDR3 in amino acids: CSARKTGGADTQYF. CDR3 nucleotides: TGCAGTGCTAGAAAGACAGGGGGCGCAGATACGCAGTATTTT. The chain has TRBV20-1 and TRBJ2-3, with 10 bases that match TRBD1. V was clipped by 2 bases and J by 4 bases; unmatched bases: 3. Per the germline V gene, CDR1 is DFQATT and CDR2 is SNEGSKA (reference sequence). This CDR3 is 14 amino acids long.

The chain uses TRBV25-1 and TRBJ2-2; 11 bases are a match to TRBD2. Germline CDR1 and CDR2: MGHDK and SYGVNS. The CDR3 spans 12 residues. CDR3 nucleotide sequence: TGTGCTAGCGGGAGGGCCATCGGGGAGCTGTTTTTT. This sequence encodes CASGRAIGELFF.

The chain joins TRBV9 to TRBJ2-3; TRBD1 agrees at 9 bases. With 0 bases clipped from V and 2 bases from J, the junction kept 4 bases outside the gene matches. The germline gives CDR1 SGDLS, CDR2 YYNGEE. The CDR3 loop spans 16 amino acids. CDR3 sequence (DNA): TGTGCCAGCAGCGTAGTGACAGGGGGAAACACAGATACGCAGTATTTT. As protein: CASSVVTGGNTDTQYF.

The CDR3 sequence is CSARDRLAETHAGELFF. In DNA, the CDR3 is TGCAGTGCTAGAGATCGACTAGCGGAAACCCACGCCGGGGAGCTGTTTTTT. V is TRBV20-1 and J is TRBJ2-2; 9 bases match TRBD2. There are 17 residues in the CDR3. Germline V CDR1 and CDR2: DFQATT, SNEGSKA (reference sequence). The junction had 11 bases not matched to a gene; V was cut back by 0 bases and J by 6 bases.